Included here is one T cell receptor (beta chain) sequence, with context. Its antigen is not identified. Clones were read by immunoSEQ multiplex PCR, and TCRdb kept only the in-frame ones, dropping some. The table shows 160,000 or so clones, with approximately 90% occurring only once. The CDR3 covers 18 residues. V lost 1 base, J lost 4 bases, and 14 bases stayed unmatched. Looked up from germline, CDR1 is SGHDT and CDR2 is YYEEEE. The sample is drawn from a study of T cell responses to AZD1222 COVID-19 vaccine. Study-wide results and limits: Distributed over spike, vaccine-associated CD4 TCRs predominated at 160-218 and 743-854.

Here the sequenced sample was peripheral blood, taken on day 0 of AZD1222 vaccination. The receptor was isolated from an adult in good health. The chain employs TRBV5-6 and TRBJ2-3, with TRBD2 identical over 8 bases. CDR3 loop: CASSLFRTGGPRADTQYF. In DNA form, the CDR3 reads TGTGCCAGCAGCTTGTTTAGGACGGGAGGGCCTAGAGCAGATACGCAGTATTTT.